These 2 T cell receptor beta chains were all obtained from the same sample, sequenced in a study of blood T cells in healthy people across ages. It was with a sample-barcoded 5' primer and a J-beta primer mix that a second PCR of about 6 to 11 cycles was run. TCRdb ran MiXCR on the 5' RACE reads and lists one entry per CDR3 protein. Of nearly 800,000 distinct CDR3 sequences listed, around 50% are singletons. Sequencing was done on a sample of blood. These receptors were collected from a man aged 40-50 years in good health.

This clonotype turned up a few times. CDR3 sequence: CSSGQGYEQYF. The CDR3 DNA follows: TGCAGTTCGGGACAAGGCTACGAGCAGTACTTC. This rearrangement joins TRBV29-1 to TRBJ2-7; D possibly corresponds to TRBD1 (6 bases). The CDR3 loop spans 11 amino acids. Germline V lookup: CDR1 SQVTM, CDR2 ANQGSEA.

Notes on this clonotype: At one end, the junction sequence differs from germline, possibly due to a read error. V gene TRBV3-1 combines with J gene TRBJ2-6; D gene ambiguous. The CDR3 length is 14 residues. Germline loops: CDR1 LGHDT, CDR2 YNNKEL (reference sequence). The CDR3 protein is CAGSQFSGANVLTF. The CDR3 DNA reads as TGTGCCGGCAGCCAATTTTCTGGGGCCAACGTCCTGACTTTC.